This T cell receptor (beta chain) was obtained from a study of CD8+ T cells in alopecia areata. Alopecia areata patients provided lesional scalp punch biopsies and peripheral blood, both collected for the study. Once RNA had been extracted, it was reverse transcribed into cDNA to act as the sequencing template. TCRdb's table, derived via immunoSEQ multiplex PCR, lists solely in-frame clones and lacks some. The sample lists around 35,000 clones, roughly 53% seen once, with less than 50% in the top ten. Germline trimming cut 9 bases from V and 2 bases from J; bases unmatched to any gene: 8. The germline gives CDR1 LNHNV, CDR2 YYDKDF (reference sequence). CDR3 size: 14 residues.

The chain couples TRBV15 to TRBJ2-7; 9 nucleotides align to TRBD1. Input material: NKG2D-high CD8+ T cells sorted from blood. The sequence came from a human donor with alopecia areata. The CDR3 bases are TGTGCCACAGAGGACAGGGGAGGCCCCTACGAGCAGTACTTC. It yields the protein CATEDRGGPYEQYF.